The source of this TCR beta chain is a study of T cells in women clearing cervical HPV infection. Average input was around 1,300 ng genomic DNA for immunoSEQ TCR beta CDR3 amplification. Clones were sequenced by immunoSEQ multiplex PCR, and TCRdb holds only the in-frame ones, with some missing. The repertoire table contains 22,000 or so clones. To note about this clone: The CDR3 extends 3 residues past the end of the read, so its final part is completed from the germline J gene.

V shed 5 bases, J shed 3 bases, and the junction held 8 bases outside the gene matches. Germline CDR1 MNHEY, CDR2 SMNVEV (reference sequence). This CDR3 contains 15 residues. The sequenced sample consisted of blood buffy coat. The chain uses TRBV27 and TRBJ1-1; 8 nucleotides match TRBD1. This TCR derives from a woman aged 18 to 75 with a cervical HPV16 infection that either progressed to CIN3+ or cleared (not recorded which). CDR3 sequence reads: CASSTTGGWDTEAFF. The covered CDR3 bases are TGTGCCAGCAGTACCACAGGGGGGTGGGACACTGAA.